The clone carrying this T cell receptor beta chain has only one observation. Its antigen is unknown. The sample belongs to a study of cytomegalovirus exposure and HLA in healthy donors. The repertoire was sequenced with immunoSEQ multiplex PCR; TCRdb's copy has only in-frame clones and lacks some. The table shows around 150,000 clones, with 75% to 95% occurring only once. The CDR3 is 14 residues long. With V trimmed by 3 bases and J by 5 bases, 3 bases remained unmatched. Germline V gene lookup returns CDR1 SNHLY and CDR2 FYNNEI. General study results and limits: Later, an analysis found that TCR clusters from the first cohort tended to co-occur in the approximately 130 validation repertoires. Testing in vitro showed a few CMV-associated chains specific for CMV antigens. Cytomegalovirus status was reportedly diagnosed by the classifier with high sensitivity and specificity.

This sequence joins TRBV2 and TRBJ2-3; TRBD1 matches 9 bases. The TCR sequence derives from a woman aged 18-30 years in good health and CMV-seropositive. Sequenced: PBMCs. Here the CDR3 DNA reads TGTGCCAGCAGTGATCACAGGGGGCAAGATACGCAGTATTTT. Residues: CASSDHRGQDTQYF. The full variable domain, with the rest looked up from reference TRBV2 and TRBJ2-3, is EPEVTQTPSHQVTQMGQEVILRCVPISNHLYFYWYRQILGQKVEFLVSFYNNEISEKSEIFDDQFSVERPDGSNFTLKIRSTKLEDSAMYFCASSDHRGQDTQYFGPGTRLTVL.